Following are 16 T cell receptor beta chains from one sample sequenced in a study of blood T cell repertoires in COVID-19. Libraries were prepared by immunoSEQ multiplex PCR; TCRdb keeps only in-frame clonotypes and omits some of them. The data hold about 210,000 clones, with 85% to 90% observed a single time. Specimen: peripheral blood. These receptors all come from a man in his fifties or sixties who had recovered from COVID-19.

The chain couples TRBV7-3 to TRBJ2-1; 10 nucleotides match TRBD2. Looked up from germline, CDR1 is SGHTA and CDR2 is FQGTGA. This CDR3 comprises 16 residues. Trimming at V came to 5 bases and at J to 1 base, leaving 5 bases not matched to a gene. Here the CDR3 DNA reads TGTGCCAGCAGCCCGAGAGCGGGGGGGTCCTACAATGAGCAGTTCTTC. Amino acids: CASSPRAGGSYNEQFF. Full variable domain (rest looked up from reference TRBV7-3 and TRBJ2-1): GAGVSQTPSNKVTEKGKYVELRCDPISGHTALYWYRQSLGQGPEFLIYFQGTGAADDSGLPNDRFFAVRPEGSVSTLKIQRTERGDSAVYLCASSPRAGGSYNEQFFGPGTRLTVL.

This clone appeared once. The same CDR3 is also encoded by other DNA sequences in this sample. This sequence joins TRBV19 and TRBJ1-5; no firm D call. Germline CDR1 is LNHDA and CDR2 is SQIVND (reference sequence). This CDR3 region has 13 residues. V was cut by 5 bases and J by 2 bases, with 7 bases left in between. The CDR3 loop reads CASSRQGNQPQHF. The CDR3 coding sequence is TGTGCCAGTAGTCGGCAGGGCAATCAGCCCCAGCATTTT.

The chain uses TRBV18 and TRBJ2-7, with a tentative D call TRBD1 (5 bases). The germline V gene has CDR1 KGHSH and CDR2 LQKENI. V was pared by 2 bases and J by 6 bases, with 17 bases between. CDR3 length: 15 residues. The CDR3 coding sequence is TGTGCCAGCTCACCAAACTATAGCAGGGAAGGCGAGCAGTACTTC. Protein: CASSPNYSREGEQYF.

V gene TRBV18 combines with J gene TRBJ2-2, with 7 bases that match TRBD2. V lost 3 bases and J lost 7; bases outside the gene matches: 5. Germline V gene lookup returns CDR1 KGHSH and CDR2 LQKENI. The CDR3 sequence is 14 residues long. The CDR3 is CASSPSGIGGELFF. As DNA, the CDR3 is TGTGCCAGCTCACCGAGCGGGATCGGCGGGGAGCTGTTTTTT.

The V and J genes are TRBV19 and TRBJ2-1, with TRBD2 identical over 8 bases. The CDR3 extends over 15 amino acids. The trim removed 3 bases at V and 6 bases at J, leaving 7 bases unmatched. In germline, CDR1 is LNHDA, CDR2 SQIVND (reference sequence). CDR3 nucleotides: TGTGCCAGTAGTATCGGGGGGGGCCGGGGCAATGAGCAGTTCTTC. Protein: CASSIGGGRGNEQFF. Variable domain in full (rest from reference TRBV19 and TRBJ2-1): DGGITQSPKYLFRKEGQNVTLSCEQNLNHDAMYWYRQDPGQGLRLIYYSQIVNDFQKGDIAEGYSVSREKKESFPLTVTSAQKNPTAFYLCASSIGGGRGNEQFFGPGTRLTVL.

This chain's CDR3 is CASRKQGADEQYF. The CDR3 region has the DNA TGTGCCAGCAGAAAACAGGGGGCGGACGAGCAGTACTTC. This rearrangement joins TRBV6-5 to TRBJ2-7; TRBD1 agrees at 9 bases. Germline lookup yields CDR1 MNHEY and CDR2 SVGAGI. Trimming cost V 6 bases and J 5 bases; bases outside gene matches: 5. This CDR3 spans 13 amino acids.

The CDR3 protein is CSVGRSSYEQYF. Here the CDR3 DNA reads TGCAGCGTTGGTCGTAGCTCCTACGAGCAGTACTTC. The chain links TRBV29-1 to TRBJ2-7; D gene ambiguous. The CDR3 runs to 12 residues. Germline-derived CDR1 and CDR2 are SQVTM and ANQGSEA. V was pared by 4 bases and J by 0 bases, with 7 bases between.

The rearrangement uses TRBV28 and TRBJ2-1, with 7 bases that match TRBD1. V lost 8 bases and J lost 6; bases outside the gene matches: 10. The germline V gene has CDR1 MDHEN and CDR2 SYDVKM. This CDR3 comprises 14 residues. The CDR3 DNA follows: TGTGCCAGCTCCACCCCCGGGACAGCCAATGAGCAGTTCTTC. This sequence encodes CASSTPGTANEQFF.

The chain joins TRBV19 to TRBJ1-2, with D uncertain. Trimming removed 10 bases at V and 7 bases at J, with 10 bases between. The CDR3 is made up of 10 amino acids. The germline V gene has CDR1 LNHDA and CDR2 SQIVND (reference sequence). CDR3 nucleotides: TGTGCCACGTATCAGGTTGGCTACACCTTC. Amino acids: CATYQVGYTF.

The chain links TRBV11-3 to TRBJ2-1; 15 bases align to TRBD2. CDR3 length: 15 amino acids. From germline, CDR1 is SGHNT and CDR2 YENEEA. The V and J ends lost 4 bases and 7 bases, in that order; junction bases with no gene match: 2. This CDR3 reads CASSWGLAGGNEQFF. CDR3 sequence (DNA): TGTGCCAGCAGCTGGGGACTAGCGGGGGGTAATGAGCAGTTCTTC.

The chain links TRBV6-2 or TRBV6-3 to TRBJ1-5, with 8 nucleotides matching TRBD1. The trim removed 5 bases at V and 6 bases at J, leaving 3 bases unmatched. CDR3 size: 13 residues. CDR1 and CDR2 from the germline V gene are MNHEY and SVGEGT. The CDR3, as DNA: TGTGCCAGCAGTACGGACAGGGTTCAGCCCCAGCATTTT. It is translated as CASSTDRVQPQHF.

The chain joins TRBV27 to TRBJ2-7, with 9 bases fitting TRBD1. The CDR3 is 14 residues long. Germline V gene lookup returns CDR1 MNHEY and CDR2 SMNVEV (reference sequence). The trim removed 0 bases at V and 5 bases at J, leaving 2 bases unmatched. CDR3 DNA: TGTGCCAGCAGTTTATCCCGGGACAGGGACGAGCAGTACTTC. Translation: CASSLSRDRDEQYF.

V gene TRBV12-3 or TRBV12-4 combines with J gene TRBJ1-6; D gene unclear. CDR3 length: 13 residues. Deletions cut 7 bases from V and 7 bases from J, with 11 bases between. For the CDR3, the DNA is TGTGCCAGCAAGGTAACAGACAATTCACCCCTCCACTTT. Translating it yields CASKVTDNSPLHF.

The rearrangement links TRBV7-9 to TRBJ1-2, with D maybe TRBD1 (5 bases). CDR1 is SEHNR and CDR2 is FQNEAQ in the germline V gene (reference sequence). The germline V and J ends were trimmed by 4 bases and 5 bases, with 17 bases remaining between them. This CDR3 has 15 residues. This CDR3 reads CASSSTGGGGYGYTF. The CDR3 region has the DNA TGTGCCAGCAGCTCCACCGGGGGGGGTGGATATGGCTACACCTTC.

This chain links TRBV11-3 with TRBJ2-1; D may be TRBD1 (5 bases). Germline loops: CDR1 SGHNT, CDR2 YENEEA. V lost 1 base, J lost 8 bases, and 6 bases lay in between. CDR3 size: 12 residues. As DNA, the CDR3 is TGTGCCAGCAGCTTAGTAGGGGATGAGCAGTTCTTC. Translated, it gives CASSLVGDEQFF.

V usage is TRBV29-1 and J usage is TRBJ1-2; no clear D. V was shortened by 3 bases and J by 0 bases, with 5 bases between the two germline ends. Per the germline V gene, CDR1 is SQVTM and CDR2 is ANQGSEA. This CDR3 spans 12 amino acids. CDR3 nucleotide sequence: TGCAGCGTTGACCATGCTAACTATGGCTACACCTTC. It specifies CSVDHANYGYTF.